This passage covers 7 T cell receptor beta chains from one sample sequenced in a study of CD8+ T cells in alopecia areata. Sequencing templates came from extracted RNA that was reverse transcribed into cDNA. The data were produced by immunoSEQ multiplex PCR, yet TCRdb's version contains in-frame clones alone and is incomplete. The sample shows more than 150,000 clones, roughly half of them seen only once. Treatment noted: oral pan-JAK inhibitor, 5-10 mg twice daily. The specimen was CD8+ T cells sorted from blood, collected at approximately week 52, from a patient treated with tofacitinib. These receptors were taken from a human donor with alopecia areata.

J is TRBJ2-5 and V is TRBV10-3; D is possibly TRBD1 or TRBD2 (5 bases each). Germline CDR1 and CDR2: ENHRY and SYGVKD. The V and J ends lost 10 bases and 0 bases respectively, with 12 bases between them. CDR3 length: 13 residues. The CDR3 reads CATIREYQETQYF. CDR3 sequence (DNA): TGTGCCACCATCAGGGAGTACCAAGAGACCCAGTACTTC.

This clone has a handful of counts. The chain carries TRBV11-1 and TRBJ1-1, with D unclear. With 1 base removed from V and 3 bases from J, the gap between germline ends came to 6 bases. Germline loops: CDR1 SGHAT, CDR2 FQDESV (reference sequence). This CDR3 contains 13 residues. The CDR3 loop reads CASSLGHDTEAFF. The CDR3 coding sequence is TGTGCCAGCAGCTTAGGGCATGACACTGAAGCTTTCTTT.

This rearrangement joins TRBV30 to TRBJ1-3; D is unresolved. CDR1 and CDR2 from the germline V gene are GTSNPN and SVGIG (reference sequence). The CDR3 spans 12 residues. The V end lost 5 bases, the J end lost 0 bases, and 5 bases lay between the germline ends. The DNA of the CDR3 is TGTGCCTGGGGGAACTCTGGAAACACCATATATTTT. It encodes CAWGNSGNTIYF.

The rearrangement joins TRBV29-1 to TRBJ2-5, with 7 bases fitting TRBD2. Losses at the gene ends were 5 bases for V and 2 bases for J; bases not matched to a gene: 11. CDR1 SQVTM and CDR2 ANQGSEA come from the germline V gene. CDR3 length: 15 residues. CDR3: CSVRAGESRQETQYF. CDR3 bases: TGCAGCGTTCGGGCGGGGGAGTCCCGACAAGAGACCCAGTACTTC.

The rearrangement uses TRBV5-1 and TRBJ2-5; TRBD1 matches at 10 bases. Per the germline V gene, CDR1 is SGHRS and CDR2 is YFSETQ. The CDR3 loop spans 16 amino acids. J lost 2 bases, V lost 0 bases, and 4 bases had no gene match. The CDR3 loop reads CASSLADRGSQETQYF. The CDR3 DNA is TGCGCCAGCAGCTTGGCGGACAGGGGGAGTCAAGAGACCCAGTACTTC.

This clone was observed a few times. The CDR3 coding sequence is TGTGCCAGCAGTGAACCCAATAGATTAGCCTACGAGCAGTACTTC. It encodes CASSEPNRLAYEQYF. V gene TRBV6-1 combines with J gene TRBJ2-7, with unresolved D. The CDR3 has 15 residues. Per the germline V gene, CDR1 is MNHNS and CDR2 is SASEGT. The V end was cut by 2 bases, the J end by 2 bases, with 13 bases between.

The gene calls are TRBV30 and TRBJ2-7, with no clear D. The germline CDR1 and CDR2 sequences are GTSNPN and SVGIG (reference sequence). V lost 0 bases and J 2 bases, leaving 8 bases between the germline ends. The CDR3 runs 13 residues. CDR3 coding DNA: TGTGCCTGGAGTGTAGGGTCTCCCTACGAGCAGTACTTC. Its protein is CAWSVGSPYEQYF.